This TCR beta chain was found in a study of OX40 agonist ivuxolimab in advanced cancers. As for the study in general: Mean age approximately 66 years, range roughly 20 to 85; around 80% male.

Comment on this clone: Its antigen is not known.

Profiling relied on immunoSEQ multiplex PCR, and the TCRdb table lists in-frame clones only, not all of them. This table holds roughly 42,000 clones, roughly 90% found once. Losses at the gene ends were 9 bases for V and 7 bases for J; bases not matched to a gene: 5. This CDR3 is 12 amino acids long. Per germline, CDR1 SGHRS and CDR2 YFSETQ. Study-wide results and caveats: Low normalized T-cell clonal expansion was additionally recorded for some nonresponders.

Sequencing was performed on CD4+ or CD8+ T cells sorted from blood, taken in a trial of the OX40 agonist ivuxolimab. The source is an adult with an advanced solid tumor such as melanoma, head and neck, liver or kidney cancer. This chain uses TRBV5-1 with TRBJ2-1; 9 bases are a match to TRBD2. CDR3 amino acids: CAIRTSANEQFF. DNA of the CDR3: TGCGCCATCCGGACTAGCGCGAATGAGCAGTTCTTC.